The 28 T cell receptor beta chains listed next were all sequenced from one sample in a study of response to subunit inactivated influenza vaccine. MiXCR, applied by TCRdb to the RT-PCR reads, yields one record per CDR3 protein. The sample records about 570,000 distinct CDR3 sequences, around 11% being singletons. This same sample was also part of a study on T cells expressing NK-cell markers. That study adds: UMIs were included in TCR beta cDNA generated by 5'RACE template switching.

This specimen consisted of PBMCs from blood, obtained on the day of vaccination. The receptors derive from a man aged 50 to 59 who received an inactivated influenza vaccine.

In this sample, this clonotype turned up a few times. The V gene is TRBV6-2 or TRBV6-3, the J gene TRBJ2-7; a possible D gene is TRBD1 (6 bases). Germline assignment: CDR1 MNHEY and CDR2 SVGEGT. The V and J ends lost 5 bases and 2 bases respectively, with 16 bases between them. The CDR3 sequence is 15 residues long. CDR3 loop: CASSPNLGQTYEQYF. Written as DNA, the CDR3 is TGTGCCAGCAGTCCCAACCTGGGACAAACCTACGAGCAGTACTTC.

The chain joins TRBV7-2 to TRBJ1-1; TRBD1 might be the D (6 bases). The CDR3 runs 15 residues. Looked up from germline, CDR1 is SGHTA and CDR2 is FQGNSA. V dropped 3 bases and J dropped 4 bases, with 15 bases sitting between them. CDR3 nucleotide sequence: TGTGCCAGCAGCTTTCACGGGACAAGGGGCACTGAAGCTTTCTTT. Encoded protein: CASSFHGTRGTEAFF.

This clonotype was detected only a few times. The chain links TRBV3-1 to TRBJ2-4; possible D gene TRBD2, 5 bases. Trimming removed 1 base from V and 3 bases from J, with 16 bases in between. In germline, CDR1 is LGHDT, CDR2 YNNKEL (reference sequence). The CDR3 totals 17 residues. CDR3 nucleotides: TGTGCCAGCAGCCAAGGACGGTCTAGCCAAGGCAAAAACATTCAGTACTTC. Translated: CASSQGRSSQGKNIQYF.

With regard to this clonotype: The junction does not match germline at one end; this may be a read error. This chain joins TRBV10-3 and TRBJ1-5; a weak D match, TRBD1 (5 bases). This CDR3 is built from 13 residues. Germline V gene sequence: CDR1 ENHRY, CDR2 SYGVKD. The CDR3 here is CAYARDGNQPRHF. The CDR3 DNA reads as TGTGCCTACGCCCGGGACGGCAATCAGCCCCGGCATTTT.

The V gene is TRBV7-8, the J gene TRBJ2-7; TRBD2 matches 8 bases. CDR3 length: 15 amino acids. The V gene end was trimmed by 5 bases and the J gene end by 3 bases; junction bases not matched to a gene: 9. In germline, CDR1 is SGHVS, CDR2 FQNEAQ. Written as DNA, the CDR3 is TGTGCCAGCAGCCCCTGGGGGCGGGGGGACTACGAGCAGTACTTC. Translation: CASSPWGRGDYEQYF.

This clonotype has a handful of counts. This chain connects TRBV19 to TRBJ2-7, with 8 bases fitting TRBD1. Germline V gene sequence: CDR1 LNHDA, CDR2 SQIVND (reference sequence). The CDR3 extends over 16 amino acids. The junction had 13 bases not matched to a gene; V was cut back by 6 bases and J by 3 bases. The CDR3 region has the DNA TGTGCCAGTAGCAGGTTGGGGACAGGACCCAACTACGAGCAGTACTTC. As protein: CASSRLGTGPNYEQYF.

This chain joins TRBV21-1 and TRBJ2-1. TRBV21-1 is designated a pseudogene. This CDR3 spans 16 amino acids. CDR3 in amino acids: CASSKVGAISYNEQFF. CDR3 bases: TGTGCCAGCAGCAAGGTAGGAGCTATCTCCTACAATGAGCAGTTCTTC.

The table lists this clonotype with a few counts. The chain couples TRBV18 to TRBJ2-1; D is uncertain. CDR1 is KGHSH, CDR2 LQKENI, per germline. The CDR3 consists of 12 residues. Deletions cut 6 bases from V and 6 bases from J, with 9 bases between. CDR3 DNA: TGTGCCAGCTCCCCTCGGGCCAATGAGCAGTTCTTC. Amino acid sequence: CASSPRANEQFF.

The sample holds many counts of this clonotype. V and J are TRBV5-1 and TRBJ2-5; no clear D gene. Germline CDR1 and CDR2: SGHRS and YFSETQ. The ends were cut back, 3 bases at V and 1 base at J, with 1 base in the middle. The CDR3 consists of 11 residues. CDR3: CASSSQETQYF. The CDR3 DNA sequence: TGCGCCAGCAGCTCCCAAGAGACCCAGTACTTC.

The V call is TRBV5-1, the J call TRBJ2-2, with 11 bases fitting TRBD1. The CDR3 totals 17 residues. V lost 4 bases to trimming and J lost 3 bases; unmatched junction nucleotides: 8. The germline V gene has CDR1 SGHRS and CDR2 YFSETQ. The CDR3 nucleotides are TGCGCCAGCAGCGCGGCAGGGACAGGGGGTTACACCGGGGAGCTGTTTTTT. Residues: CASSAAGTGGYTGELFF.

The genes are TRBV5-1 and TRBJ1-4; D might be TRBD1 (5 bases). This CDR3 spans 14 amino acids. Germline assignment: CDR1 SGHRS and CDR2 YFSETQ. V was shortened by 4 bases and J by 3 bases, with 10 bases between the two germline ends. The CDR3 region is CASSTGRSNEKLFF. CDR3 nucleotides: TGCGCCAGCAGCACGGGACGGTCTAATGAAAAACTGTTTTTT.

J is TRBJ2-7 and V is TRBV9, with D possibly being TRBD1 or TRBD2 (5 bases each). The CDR3 has 14 amino acids. V lost 3 bases and J 2 bases, leaving 12 bases between the germline ends. Germline V gene data show CDR1 as SGDLS and CDR2 as YYNGEE. The CDR3 is CASSETGRPYEQYF. The DNA for the CDR3 is TGTGCCAGCAGCGAGACGGGACGACCCTACGAGCAGTACTTC. The full variable domain, with the rest looked up from reference TRBV9 and TRBJ2-7, is DSGVTQTPKHLITATGQRVTLRCSPRSGDLSVYWYQQSLDQGLQFLIQYYNGEERAKGNILERFSAQQFPDLHSELNLSSLELGDSALYFCASSETGRPYEQYFGPGTRLTVT.

This clonotype was detected only a few times. The chain is built from TRBV7-9 and TRBJ2-7, with unresolved D. V was clipped by 1 base and J by 5 bases, with 9 bases between them. CDR3 length: 13 residues. The germline V gene encodes CDR1 SEHNR and CDR2 FQNEAQ (reference sequence). The CDR3 spells CASSLGGKDEQYF. The CDR3 DNA sequence: TGTGCCAGCAGCTTAGGGGGTAAGGACGAGCAGTACTTC.

CDR3 residues: CASSLESSSAEQFF. The DNA for the CDR3 is TGTGCCAGCAGCTTAGAGTCTTCAAGCGCCGAGCAGTTCTTC. The chain combines TRBV7-6 with TRBJ2-1, with no clear D. The CDR3 is 14 amino acids. Germline lookup yields CDR1 SGHVS and CDR2 FNYEAQ. V was shortened by 1 base and J by 10 bases, with 14 bases between the two germline ends.

This chain connects TRBV21-1 to TRBJ2-2; the DNA was not compared with TRBD2, the D call given in the table. TRBV21-1 is labeled a pseudogene. The CDR3 has 18 residues. CDR3 coding DNA: TGTGCCAGCCTGCTTTCTAGCGGGAGGGCCGATGACACCGGGGAGCTGTTTTTT. Translated: CASLLSSGRADDTGELFF.

There are a few counts of this clonotype. This chain uses TRBV2 with TRBJ2-2, with TRBD2 identical over 9 bases. CDR3 length: 14 residues. Trimming removed 10 bases from V and 4 bases from J; junction bases left unmatched: 7. Per the germline V gene, CDR1 is SNHLY and CDR2 is FYNNEI. CDR3 in amino acids: CATRGLAGTGELFF. As DNA, the CDR3 is TGTGCCACCCGGGGACTAGCAGGCACCGGGGAGCTGTTTTTT.

This rearrangement joins TRBV15 to TRBJ2-3; TRBD1 might be the D (7 bases). The V and J ends lost 5 bases and 5 bases respectively, with 14 bases between them. Germline V CDR1 and CDR2: LNHNV, YYDKDF (reference sequence). The CDR3 covers 14 residues. This chain's CDR3 is CATSAGQNRDTQYF. CDR3 coding DNA: TGTGCCACCAGCGCGGGACAGAACCGAGATACGCAGTATTTT.

This clonotype was observed a few times. V and J are TRBV6-1 and TRBJ1-5; possible D gene TRBD1, 5 bases. Looked up from germline, CDR1 is MNHNS and CDR2 is SASEGT. The CDR3 spans 14 residues. Trimming stripped 4 bases from V and 6 bases from J, with 13 bases between. The CDR3 nucleotides are TGTGCCAGCAGTGGGGCGGGGGGGGGTCAGCCCCAGCATTTT. This sequence encodes CASSGAGGGQPQHF.

This clonotype was detected a few times. The rearrangement uses TRBV7-2 and TRBJ2-4, with D possibly being TRBD1 or TRBD2 (5 bases each). The V gene lost 5 bases and the J gene lost 6 bases, with 20 bases spanning the gap. The germline CDR1 and CDR2 sequences are SGHTA and FQGNSA. The CDR3 covers 16 residues. CDR3 DNA sequence: TGTGCCAGCAGCCCAAGAGGGCCAGGGATGACAAACATTCAGTACTTC. It specifies CASSPRGPGMTNIQYF. Drawing the rest from reference TRBV7-2 and TRBJ2-4, the complete variable domain is GAGVSQSPSNKVTEKGKDVELRCDPISGHTALYWYRQSLGQGLEFLIYFQGNSAPDKSGLPSDRFSAERTGGSVSTLTIQRTQQEDSAVYLCASSPRGPGMTNIQYFGAGTRLSVL.

The gene calls are TRBV20-1 and TRBJ2-7; 12 nucleotides match TRBD2. Germline values: CDR1 DFQATT, CDR2 SNEGSKA (reference sequence). This CDR3 is built from 14 residues. V gave up 3 bases and J gave up 7 bases; unmatched junction bases: 7. CDR3 in amino acids: CSASRLAGAREQYF. Written as DNA, the CDR3 is TGCAGTGCTAGCCGACTAGCGGGAGCTCGGGAGCAGTACTTC.

The chain couples TRBV11-2 to TRBJ1-2; TRBD1 might be the D (6 bases). Trimming shortened V by 5 bases and J by 4 bases, and 11 bases separated the two germline ends. Germline CDR1 is SGHAT and CDR2 is FQNNGV. This CDR3 has 13 amino acids. CDR3 amino acids: CASSLGHTYGYTF. DNA for the CDR3: TGTGCCAGCAGCCTGGGACACACCTATGGCTACACCTTC.

The chain links TRBV7-3 to TRBJ1-1, with D maybe TRBD1 (6 bases). CDR3 length: 14 amino acids. Germline V lookup: CDR1 SGHTA, CDR2 FQGTGA. The V and J ends lost 5 bases and 4 bases respectively, with 14 bases between them. The CDR3 loop reads CASSASGESTEAFF. The CDR3 DNA reads TGTGCCAGCAGCGCATCAGGGGAGAGCACTGAAGCTTTCTTT.

Many counts were recorded for this clonotype. This chain connects TRBV28 to TRBJ2-5; D unclear. This CDR3 region has 12 residues. V lost 2 bases, J lost 5 bases, and 6 bases lay in between. The germline V gene has CDR1 MDHEN and CDR2 SYDVKM. The CDR3 is CASSLVFETQYF. The CDR3 region has the DNA TGTGCCAGCAGTTTAGTATTTGAGACCCAGTACTTC.

V is TRBV29-1 and J is TRBJ2-3, with TRBD2 matching over 9 bases. Germline V CDR1 and CDR2: SQVTM, ANQGSEA. The CDR3 totals 16 residues. V was clipped by 4 bases and J by 6 bases; unmatched bases: 14. CDR3 bases: TGCAGCGTTGCAGCGGAGCGCGGGAGGGCCTCCGATACGCAGTATTTT. Protein sequence: CSVAAERGRASDTQYF.

This clonotype was counted many times. This rearrangement joins TRBV11-2 to TRBJ2-1; a weak D match, TRBD2 (6 bases). Trimming left V 4 bases short and J 10 bases short, with 11 bases between. Germline lookup yields CDR1 SGHAT and CDR2 FQNNGV. The length of the CDR3 is 12 residues. The CDR3 protein is CASSSSGGEQFF. DNA of the CDR3: TGTGCCAGCAGCTCCTCTGGGGGGGAGCAGTTCTTC. Based on the CDR3 plus reference TRBV11-2 and TRBJ2-1, the full variable domain is EAGVAQSPRYKIIEKRQSVAFWCNPISGHATLYWYQQILGQGPKLLIQFQNNGVVDDSQLPKDRFSAERLKGVDSTLKIQPAKLEDSAVYLCASSSSGGEQFFGPGTRLTVL.

This clonotype was counted only a few times. The chain carries TRBV10-3 and TRBJ2-3; 8 nucleotides line up with TRBD2. CDR1 ENHRY and CDR2 SYGVKD come from the germline V gene. After removal of 3 bases from V and 2 bases from J, the junction contained 4 bases not matched to a gene. There are 15 residues in the CDR3. CDR3 sequence (DNA): TGTGCCATCAGTGAAGGACTAGCCGACACAGATACGCAGTATTTT. The encoded protein is CAISEGLADTDTQYF.

This clonotype was detected only a few times. This chain connects TRBV7-2 to TRBJ2-3; D perhaps matches TRBD1 (6 bases). Germline loops: CDR1 SGHTA, CDR2 FQGNSA. V shed 7 bases and J shed 2 bases, with 13 bases lying between them. CDR3 length: 14 amino acids. This CDR3 is CASTLGGPTDTQYF. DNA of the CDR3: TGTGCCAGCACGCTAGGGGGTCCCACAGATACGCAGTATTTT.

This clonotype was seen a few times. CDR3 DNA sequence: TGTGCCAGCAGCCCTACTAGCGGGAAGGACCATGAGCAGTTCTTC. This encodes CASSPTSGKDHEQFF. This rearrangement joins TRBV7-3 to TRBJ2-1; 10 bases are shared with TRBD2. CDR1 and CDR2 from the germline V gene are SGHTA and FQGTGA. V lost 5 bases to trimming and J lost 8 bases; unmatched junction nucleotides: 9. The CDR3 has 15 amino acids.